This T cell receptor beta chain was documented in a study of blood T cell repertoires in COVID-19. Turning to the study itself: The cDNA or gDNA used as material had been derived from T cells, B-cell-depleted T cells, or PBMCs.

CDR1 is SGHDN and CDR2 is FVKESK in the germline V gene. V lost 3 bases and J lost 4; bases outside the gene matches: 5. CDR3 size: 15 residues. Original processing methods: Estimation of nucleated cell counts relied on the amplification of reference gene primers. Using immunoSEQ multiplex PCR, the repertoire was profiled, and TCRdb retains in-frame clones only, with some absent. V and J calls and clone size are as listed in that table; D and trimming were resolved from the DNA. Of some 220,000 clones in the sample, about 84% were seen once. Sequencing was carried out using peripheral blood. This chain connects TRBV14 to TRBJ2-3; 9 bases match TRBD2. This sequence was found in a human donor in a cohort sampled during active COVID-19. Here the CDR3 reads CASSQAGGPPDTQYF. The CDR3 DNA reads as TGTGCCAGCAGCCAGGCGGGGGGGCCTCCAGATACGCAGTATTTT.